These 18 T cell receptor beta chains originate from one sample sequenced in a study of CD8 T cells in Susac syndrome. Random hexamers were used to reverse transcribe the RNA input (roughly 0.5 to 1 ug). TCRdb ran MiXCR on the immunoSEQ multiplex PCR reads and lists one entry per CDR3 protein. Seen here are 180,000 or so distinct CDR3 sequences, roughly 95% observed once, and the top ten hold approximately 0.094%. The specimen was CD4+ T cells from PBMCs. The origin of the receptors is a human donor in good health.

The gene calls are TRBV19 and TRBJ1-5, with 7 bases identical to TRBD1. Germline V gives CDR1 LNHDA, CDR2 SQIVND (reference sequence). This CDR3 comprises 15 residues. The ends lost 1 base at V and 2 bases at J; junction bases unmatched: 2. CDR3 coding DNA: TGTGCCAGTAGTATAGGACAGGGCCGCAATCAGCCCCAGCATTTT. Its translation is CASSIGQGRNQPQHF.

The rearrangement uses TRBV30 and TRBJ2-3; D is possibly TRBD2 (6 bases). CDR3 length: 15 residues. V lost 0 bases, J lost 2 bases, and 12 bases lay in between. CDR1 is GTSNPN and CDR2 is SVGIG in the germline V gene (reference sequence). The chain's CDR3 is CAWSVRAGPTDTQYF. The CDR3 DNA reads TGTGCCTGGAGTGTACGGGCGGGGCCCACAGATACGCAGTATTTT.

V is TRBV7-2 and J is TRBJ1-6, with TRBD1 identical over 9 bases. J was trimmed by 7 bases and V by 5 bases; bases with no gene match: 6. There are 15 residues in the CDR3. Per the germline V gene, CDR1 is SGHTA and CDR2 is FQGNSA. CDR3 residues: CASSTTGGRNSPLHF. The DNA of the CDR3 is TGTGCCAGCAGCACTACAGGGGGCAGGAATTCACCCCTCCACTTT.

This chain joins TRBV18 and TRBJ1-5; possibly TRBD1 for D (5 bases). CDR1 is KGHSH, CDR2 LQKENI, per germline. This CDR3 has 15 amino acids. V was pared by 3 bases and J by 6 bases, with 15 bases between. CDR3 in DNA: TGTGCCAGCTCACCGTCTCAGGGAGGAGGTCAGCCCCAGCATTTT. Amino acid sequence: CASSPSQGGGQPQHF.

This clonotype was seen just once. V is TRBV24-1 and J is TRBJ2-1, with TRBD2 identical over 9 bases. Germline assignment: CDR1 KGHDR and CDR2 SFDVKD. The trim removed 2 bases at V and 3 bases at J, leaving 10 bases unmatched. This CDR3 has 18 amino acids. DNA for the CDR3: TGTGCCACCAGTGATTATCGGACTAGCGTACCTATCTACAATGAGCAGTTCTTC. Protein product: CATSDYRTSVPIYNEQFF.

The chain carries TRBV24-1 and TRBJ2-2; D remains ambiguous. The CDR3 consists of 12 residues. V was trimmed by 7 bases and J by 1 base, leaving 3 bases between them. Germline assignment: CDR1 KGHDR and CDR2 SFDVKD. DNA of the CDR3: TGTGCCACCAGGATGAACACCGGGGAGCTGTTTTTT. Translating gives CATRMNTGELFF.

V gene TRBV9 combines with J gene TRBJ1-1; D gene uncertain. V gave up 4 bases and J gave up 1 base, with 14 bases separating them. From germline, CDR1 is SGDLS and CDR2 YYNGEE. The CDR3 loop spans 15 amino acids. The CDR3 protein is CASSPRAHGNTEAFF. The CDR3 DNA is TGTGCCAGCAGCCCAAGGGCCCACGGGAACACTGAAGCTTTCTTT.

The chain joins TRBV18 to TRBJ2-5; tentatively, D is TRBD2 (5 bases). CDR3 length: 14 amino acids. V was shortened by 3 bases and J by 4 bases, with 12 bases between the two germline ends. CDR1 KGHSH and CDR2 LQKENI come from the germline V gene. CDR3 sequence reads: CASSPSGFGETQYF. The CDR3 coding sequence is TGTGCCAGCTCACCGTCGGGGTTCGGAGAGACCCAGTACTTC.

This chain joins TRBV29-1 and TRBJ2-3; D perhaps matches TRBD1 (5 bases). The CDR3 covers 13 residues. Germline lookup yields CDR1 SQVTM and CDR2 ANQGSEA. The V gene lost 3 bases and the J gene lost 14 bases, with 21 bases spanning the gap. The CDR3 here is CSVDFDGAGFRYF. CDR3 DNA sequence: TGCAGCGTTGATTTTGATGGTGCAGGGTTTCGGTATTTT.

This chain connects TRBV12-3 or TRBV12-4 to TRBJ2-5; 7 bases match TRBD1. With V trimmed by 6 bases and J by 6 bases, 10 bases remained unmatched. There are 14 residues in the CDR3. The CDR3 reads CASRRGQALQTQYF. Here the CDR3 DNA reads TGTGCCAGCAGGAGAGGACAGGCTTTGCAGACCCAGTACTTC.

CDR3 DNA sequence: TGTGCCAGCAGTTTTGTAGCGGGGATTAGCACAGATACGCAGTATTTT. Translation gives CASSFVAGISTDTQYF. The rearrangement joins TRBV6-6 to TRBJ2-3; TRBD2 aligns across 8 bases. The J segment lost 0 bases and the V segment lost 4 bases, leaving 6 bases of the junction unmatched. Germline-derived CDR1 and CDR2 are MNHNY and SVGAGI (reference sequence). The length of the CDR3 is 16 residues.

The V gene is TRBV4-2, the J gene TRBJ1-2, with unresolved D. V shed 0 bases and J shed 8 bases, with 13 bases lying between them. This CDR3 spans 14 amino acids. Per germline, CDR1 LGHNA and CDR2 YNFKEQ. The CDR3: CASSQDPGSGGYTF. CDR3 in DNA: TGTGCCAGCAGCCAAGATCCCGGGAGCGGAGGCTACACCTTC.

The chain carries TRBV3-1 and TRBJ1-2, with TRBD1 matching over 8 bases. Per the germline V gene, CDR1 is LGHDT and CDR2 is YNNKEL (reference sequence). CDR3 length equals 13 residues. V shed 4 bases, J shed 8 bases, and the junction held 6 bases outside the gene matches. The CDR3 spells CASSPQGAEGYTF. CDR3 coding DNA: TGTGCCAGCAGCCCTCAGGGGGCGGAGGGCTACACCTTC.

The gene calls are TRBV15 and TRBJ2-3, with D possibly being TRBD1 or TRBD2 (5 bases each). The ends were cut back, 5 bases at V and 3 bases at J, with 15 bases in the middle. This CDR3 has 15 amino acids. Germline assignment: CDR1 LNHNV and CDR2 YYDKDF (reference sequence). CDR3 nucleotide sequence: TGTGCCACCAGCGGAAGGTCAGGGAGTACAGATACGCAGTATTTT. Protein sequence: CATSGRSGSTDTQYF.

This rearrangement joins TRBV4-3 to TRBJ1-1; no reliable D call. V lost 2 bases and J lost 10, with 14 bases in between. The length of the CDR3 is 13 residues. Germline V gene lookup returns CDR1 LGHNA and CDR2 YSLEER. Here the CDR3 reads CASSQSGGQVAFF. The CDR3 DNA reads TGCGCCAGCAGCCAAAGTGGCGGTCAGGTAGCTTTCTTT.

V and J are TRBV3-1 and TRBJ2-5; D possibly corresponds to TRBD1 (6 bases). CDR1 is LGHDT, CDR2 YNNKEL, per germline (reference sequence). V was trimmed by 3 bases and J by 2 bases, leaving 10 bases between them. The CDR3 extends over 14 amino acids. Here the CDR3 DNA reads TGTGCCAGCAGCCACCGGACAGAACAAGAGACCCAGTACTTC. As protein: CASSHRTEQETQYF.

The V and J genes are TRBV11-2 and TRBJ2-3; D may match TRBD1 or TRBD2 (5 bases each). Looked up from germline, CDR1 is SGHAT and CDR2 is FQNNGV. The length of the CDR3 is 16 residues. V dropped 5 bases and J dropped 2 bases, with 17 bases sitting between them. CDR3 DNA sequence: TGTGCCAGCAGCCCCATTGGGGGAGCGATCACAGATACGCAGTATTTT. Residues: CASSPIGGAITDTQYF.

This rearrangement joins TRBV6-6 to TRBJ1-5; possible D gene TRBD1, 5 bases. V dropped 0 bases and J dropped 5 bases, with 8 bases sitting between them. The CDR3 runs to 14 residues. Germline V gene data show CDR1 as MNHNY and CDR2 as SVGAGI (reference sequence). CDR3 protein: CASSYSDSDQPQHF. The CDR3 nucleotides are TGTGCCAGCAGTTACTCTGACAGTGATCAGCCCCAGCATTTT.